One and the same sample provided the 17 T cell receptor beta chains below, sequenced in a study of OX40 agonist ivuxolimab in advanced cancers. The table came from immunoSEQ multiplex PCR; TCRdb's copy has only in-frame clones and leaves some out. The sample records over 75,000 clones, about 94% being singletons. The source material was CD4+ or CD8+ T cells sorted from blood, sampled in a trial of the OX40 agonist ivuxolimab. All receptors come from an adult with an advanced solid tumor such as melanoma, head and neck, liver or kidney cancer.

The chain couples TRBV5-8 to TRBJ1-5; D unclear. Trimming removed 0 bases at V and 0 bases at J, with 13 bases between. Germline V gene sequence: CDR1 SGHTS, CDR2 YDEGEE. CDR3 length: 17 residues. The CDR3 bases are TGTGCCAGCAGCTTGGGGTTGGGGTCATATAGCAATCAGCCCCAGCATTTT. Translation: CASSLGLGSYSNQPQHF.

V is TRBV28 and J is TRBJ2-1, with a weak D call TRBD1 (5 bases). Trimming shortened V by 1 base and J by 4 bases, and 14 bases separated the two germline ends. CDR3 length: 16 residues. The germline V gene encodes CDR1 MDHEN and CDR2 SYDVKM. The CDR3 bases are TGTGCCAGCAGTTTATATCGCTCAAAGGGGTACAATGAGCAGTTCTTC. The encoded protein is CASSLYRSKGYNEQFF.

This chain uses TRBV9 with TRBJ2-7; D unresolved. This CDR3 is 12 amino acids long. Germline CDR1 SGDLS, CDR2 YYNGEE. V lost 7 bases and J lost 2, with 10 bases in between. CDR3 in amino acids: CASGQNPYEQYF. In DNA form, the CDR3 reads TGTGCCAGCGGTCAAAACCCCTACGAGCAGTACTTC.

J is TRBJ2-3 and V is TRBV9, with D maybe TRBD2 (6 bases). From germline, CDR1 is SGDLS and CDR2 YYNGEE. This CDR3 is built from 13 residues. V was pared by 5 bases and J by 2 bases, with 9 bases between. CDR3 bases: TGTGCCAGCAGAGGAGGGCTCACAGATACGCAGTATTTT. Its translation: CASRGGLTDTQYF.

The chain uses TRBV12-2 and TRBJ2-1; TRBD2, as called in the table, went unchecked against the DNA. TRBV12-2 is designated a pseudogene. CDR3 length equals 14 residues. In nucleotides, the CDR3 is TGTGCAAGTCCTACCGGTAGCGAGTACAATGAGCAGTTCTTC. It encodes CASPTGSEYNEQFF.

The V gene is TRBV11-3, the J gene TRBJ1-3; D unresolved. The CDR3 contains 14 residues. The germline gives CDR1 SGHNT, CDR2 YENEEA. V shed 0 bases and J shed 0 bases, with 3 bases lying between them. The CDR3: CASSLDSSGNTIYF. The DNA of the CDR3 is TGTGCCAGCAGCTTAGACTCCTCTGGAAACACCATATATTTT. Looking up the rest from reference TRBV11-3 and TRBJ1-3 gives the full variable domain: EAGVVQSPRYKIIEKKQPVAFWCNPISGHNTLYWYLQNLGQGPELLIRYENEEAVDDSQLPKDRFSAERLKGVDSTLKIQPAELGDSAVYLCASSLDSSGNTIYFGEGSWLTVV.

This clone has only one observation. This chain links TRBV5-4 with TRBJ1-2; 12 bases are a match to TRBD1. J was trimmed by 6 bases and V by 3 bases; bases with no gene match: 3. This CDR3 comprises 14 residues. Germline loops: CDR1 SGHNT, CDR2 YYREEE (reference sequence). CDR3 region: CASSSGQGADGYTF. The DNA of the CDR3 is TGTGCCAGCAGCTCGGGACAGGGGGCAGATGGCTACACCTTC. The whole variable domain, remainder taken from reference TRBV5-4 and TRBJ1-2, is ETGVTQSPTHLIKTRGQQVTLRCSSQSGHNTVSWYQQALGQGPQFIFQYYREEENGRGNFPPRFSGLQFPNYSSELNVNALELDDSALYLCASSSGQGADGYTFGSGTRLTVV.

This chain connects TRBV7-2 to TRBJ1-2, with D possibly TRBD1 on 5 matching bases. The germline V and J ends were trimmed by 5 bases and 5 bases, with 12 bases remaining between them. Germline lookup yields CDR1 SGHTA and CDR2 FQGNSA. This CDR3 has 13 residues. The CDR3, as DNA: TGTGCCAGCAGCACGCAAGACAGATATGGCTACACCTTC. Translated, it gives CASSTQDRYGYTF.

This chain uses TRBV4-3 with TRBJ2-2; D is unresolved. Trimming shortened V by 1 base and J by 8 bases, and 8 bases separated the two germline ends. This CDR3 spans 13 amino acids. CDR1 and CDR2 (germline): LGHNA, YSLEER. CDR3 in DNA: TGCGCCAGCAGCCAAGGAACTGTAGGGGAGCTGTTTTTT. Protein sequence: CASSQGTVGELFF.

This clone was observed once. This chain links TRBV5-6 with TRBJ2-1; 8 bases map to TRBD2. The CDR3 has 15 residues. Germline CDR1 is SGHDT and CDR2 is YYEEEE. With 0 bases clipped from V and 6 bases from J, the junction kept 5 bases outside the gene matches. CDR3 in amino acids: CASSLELAGTNEQFF. The DNA of the CDR3 is TGTGCCAGCAGCTTGGAATTAGCGGGAACCAATGAGCAGTTCTTC.

This chain joins TRBV6-1 and TRBJ1-4; D not resolved. The CDR3 is 9 residues long. CDR1 MNHNS and CDR2 SASEGT come from the germline V gene. Trimming took 10 bases from V and 12 from J, leaving 9 bases between them. The chain's CDR3 is CATTEELFF. CDR3 nucleotides: TGTGCCACCACGGAGGAACTGTTTTTT.

V usage is TRBV2 and J usage is TRBJ2-4; D gene uncertain. The CDR3 is made up of 12 amino acids. CDR1 and CDR2 (germline): SNHLY, FYNNEI. V was shortened by 4 bases and J by 7 bases, with 8 bases between the two germline ends. The chain's CDR3 is CASSGVGNIQYF. As DNA, the CDR3 is TGTGCCAGCAGTGGTGTGGGGAACATTCAGTACTTC.

The V call is TRBV18, the J call TRBJ2-7, with 8 bases aligning to TRBD2. Trimming at V came to 2 bases and at J to 6 bases, leaving 6 bases not matched to a gene. Germline loops: CDR1 KGHSH, CDR2 LQKENI. This CDR3 comprises 14 residues. CDR3: CASSPSGSSSEQYF. The CDR3 nucleotides read TGTGCCAGCTCACCAAGCGGGAGTTCCAGCGAGCAGTACTTC.

As to this clone: Other DNA sequences from this sample encode an identical CDR3 as well. The chain recombines TRBV27 with TRBJ2-1; the D gene is possibly TRBD2 (6 bases). The CDR3 sequence is 15 residues long. CDR1 MNHEY and CDR2 SMNVEV come from the germline V gene (reference sequence). V shed 5 bases and J shed 3 bases, with 14 bases lying between them. CDR3 DNA sequence: TGTGCCAGCAGTCCCTCGGGAGTTTACTACAATGAGCAGTTCTTC. Its protein product is CASSPSGVYYNEQFF.

The V gene is TRBV7-2, the J gene TRBJ2-3, with TRBD1 as a possible D gene (6 bases). With 5 bases removed from V and 4 bases from J, the gap between germline ends came to 22 bases. There are 17 residues in the CDR3. The germline gives CDR1 SGHTA, CDR2 FQGNSA. CDR3 in DNA: TGTGCCAGCAGCCTCAGGGTGGGGGCCTGGTCCGCAGATACGCAGTATTTT. It codes for CASSLRVGAWSADTQYF.

The chain combines TRBV30 with TRBJ1-5; possibly TRBD1 for D (5 bases). This CDR3 spans 14 amino acids. Germline loops: CDR1 GTSNPN, CDR2 SVGIG (reference sequence). V was cut by 5 bases and J by 8 bases, with 19 bases left in between. The CDR3: CAWGVIGAGEPQHF. The CDR3 DNA follows: TGTGCCTGGGGGGTCATCGGGGCTGGGGAGCCCCAGCATTTT.

The CDR3 here is CASSAPSGPTGELFF. In nucleotides, the CDR3 is TGTGCCAGCAGTGCCCCCTCGGGGCCCACCGGGGAGCTGTTTTTT. V gene TRBV28 combines with J gene TRBJ2-2; D could derive from TRBD1 or TRBD2 (5 bases each). V lost 5 bases to trimming and J lost 4 bases, with 14 bases between them. Germline CDR1 MDHEN, CDR2 SYDVKM. The length of the CDR3 is 15 residues.